Presented here are 27 T cell receptor beta chains from one specimen sequenced in a study of early T cells in non-severe SARS-CoV-2 infection. One entry per CDR3 protein, called by TCRdb with MiXCR from the 5' RACE reads. This sample yields roughly 60,000 distinct CDR3 sequences, of which approximately 14% are seen a single time; around 4% belongs to the top ten. Sequencing was carried out using whole blood. The origin of the receptors is an adult who was a healthcare worker with PCR-confirmed SARS-CoV-2 infection or an uninfected control (not recorded which).

This clonotype was counted a few times. V is TRBV5-4 and J is TRBJ2-7; 7 positions agree with TRBD1. From germline, CDR1 is SGHNT and CDR2 YYREEE (reference sequence). This CDR3 region has 15 residues. Trimming took 3 bases from V and 5 from J; bases not matched to a gene: 11. The CDR3: CASSSPISQGDEQYF. CDR3 DNA sequence: TGTGCCAGCAGCTCACCAATATCCCAGGGGGACGAGCAGTACTTC.

This clonotype occurred many times. The genes are TRBV14 and TRBJ1-1; no firm D call. Germline-derived CDR1 and CDR2 are SGHDN and FVKESK. V was trimmed by 3 bases and J by 1 base, leaving 12 bases between them. The CDR3 is 15 amino acids. In nucleotides, the CDR3 is TGTGCCAGCAGCCAGGTTGGAGGACCGAACACTGAAGCTTTCTTT. This gives the protein CASSQVGGPNTEAFF.

This clonotype showed up many times. This CDR3 reads CASSLGTRGNTDTQYF. The CDR3 nucleotides are TGCGCCAGCAGCTTGGGGACTAGAGGCAACACAGATACGCAGTATTTT. The chain uses TRBV5-1 and TRBJ2-3; 7 bases match TRBD2. The V segment lost 0 bases and the J segment 2 bases; nucleotides outside the gene matches: 6. The CDR3 contains 16 residues. CDR1 SGHRS and CDR2 YFSETQ come from the germline V gene. Based on the CDR3 plus reference TRBV5-1 and TRBJ2-3, the full variable domain is KAGVTQTPRYLIKTRGQQVTLSCSPISGHRSVSWYQQTPGQGLQFLFEYFSETQRNKGNFPGRFSGRQFSNSRSEMNVSTLELGDSALYLCASSLGTRGNTDTQYFGPGTRLTVL.

This clonotype has a handful of counts. V usage is TRBV14 and J usage is TRBJ2-7; D is unclear. This CDR3 is 13 amino acids long. Per the germline V gene, CDR1 is SGHDN and CDR2 is FVKESK. V lost 4 bases to trimming and J lost 6 bases, with 13 bases between them. CDR3 residues: CASSRFPPGEQYF. The CDR3 DNA follows: TGTGCCAGCAGCCGATTTCCTCCTGGCGAGCAGTACTTC. Filled out from reference TRBV14 and TRBJ2-7, the complete variable domain reads EAGVTQFPSHSVIEKGQTVTLRCDPISGHDNLYWYRRVMGKEIKFLLHFVKESKQDESGMPNNRFLAERTGGTYSTLKVQPAELEDSGVYFCASSRFPPGEQYFGPGTRLTVT.

The CDR3 region has the DNA TGCGCCAGCAGCTTGGTTACGGGCCGCTCCACAGATACGCAGTATTTT. Amino acid sequence: CASSLVTGRSTDTQYF. This rearrangement joins TRBV5-1 to TRBJ2-3; D not certain. CDR3 length: 16 amino acids. With 0 bases removed from V and 2 bases from J, the gap between germline ends came to 13 bases. Germline CDR1 SGHRS, CDR2 YFSETQ.

Written as DNA, the CDR3 is TGTGCCAGCAGCCCCCTGGACAGGGGGTATGAGCAGTTCTTC. Translated, it gives CASSPLDRGYEQFF. The J gene is TRBJ2-1, the V gene TRBV7-9; 10 bases align to TRBD1. J was trimmed by 8 bases and V by 5 bases; bases with no gene match: 6. The V gene's germline CDR1 is SEHNR and CDR2 FQNEAQ (reference sequence). This CDR3 has 14 residues.

This clonotype was observed many times. The gene calls are TRBV6-1 and TRBJ1-1; D perhaps matches TRBD1 (6 bases). Trimming left V 1 base short and J 0 bases short, with 9 bases between. CDR1 MNHNS and CDR2 SASEGT come from the germline V gene. The CDR3 spans 15 residues. This CDR3 is CASSEGPGVNTEAFF. The CDR3 coding sequence is TGTGCCAGCAGTGAAGGACCAGGGGTGAACACTGAAGCTTTCTTT.

This clonotype has just a few counts. The CDR3 sequence is CSVDGTGYHNGYTF. CDR3 DNA sequence: TGCAGCGTTGACGGGACAGGTTATCATAATGGCTACACCTTC. The rearrangement joins TRBV29-1 to TRBJ1-2; 8 bases fit TRBD1. The germline CDR1 and CDR2 sequences are SQVTM and ANQGSEA. The CDR3 has 14 amino acids. Trimming at V came to 3 bases and at J to 6 bases, leaving 9 bases not matched to a gene.

Only a few counts were recorded for this clonotype. The rearrangement uses TRBV7-2 and TRBJ2-7; 12 bases match TRBD2. Germline assignment: CDR1 SGHTA and CDR2 FQGNSA. The J segment lost 5 bases and the V segment lost 3 bases, leaving 2 bases of the junction unmatched. This CDR3 is built from 14 residues. DNA of the CDR3: TGTGCCAGCAGCTTGACTAGCGGGGGTAACGAGCAGTACTTC. This sequence encodes CASSLTSGGNEQYF.

This clonotype has more than one count but fewer than ten. The CDR3 spells CASSLDRGWAKNIQYF. The CDR3 DNA sequence: TGTGCCAGCAGCTTGGACAGGGGTTGGGCCAAAAACATTCAGTACTTC. The J gene is TRBJ2-4, the V gene TRBV11-2; 9 bases fit TRBD1. Germline V lookup: CDR1 SGHAT, CDR2 FQNNGV. The CDR3 extends over 16 amino acids. J lost 1 base, V lost 3 bases, and 4 bases had no gene match.

This clonotype was seen only a few times. The genes are TRBV11-2 and TRBJ2-5; D remains ambiguous. Germline values: CDR1 SGHAT, CDR2 FQNNGV. The V end lost 8 bases, the J end lost 2 bases, and 12 bases lay between the germline ends. The CDR3 is made up of 13 amino acids. DNA for the CDR3: TGTGCCAGCGGAGTGAGCCCGCAAGAGACCCAGTACTTC. Its protein product is CASGVSPQETQYF.

This clonotype was picked up a small number of times. V usage is TRBV9 and J usage is TRBJ2-1; D not resolved. Germline CDR1 and CDR2: SGDLS and YYNGEE. The CDR3 extends over 13 amino acids. Trimming stripped 0 bases from V and 9 bases from J, with 10 bases between. The CDR3 region has the DNA TGTGCCAGCAGCGTAGCCCTTTTGGGTGAGCAGTTCTTC. Its protein is CASSVALLGEQFF.

The chain couples TRBV29-1 to TRBJ2-2; D not certain. From germline, CDR1 is SQVTM and CDR2 ANQGSEA. CDR3 length: 14 residues. Trimming left V 4 bases short and J 5 bases short, with 14 bases between. The CDR3 here is CSVAKDLATGELFF. DNA for the CDR3: TGCAGCGTTGCCAAAGACCTGGCAACCGGGGAGCTGTTTTTT.

This clonotype has more than one count but fewer than ten. The chain has TRBV7-9 and TRBJ1-3, with D possibly being TRBD1 (6 bases). Germline CDR1 reads SEHNR; CDR2 reads FQNEAQ (reference sequence). V lost 4 bases to trimming and J lost 0 bases, with 10 bases between them. The CDR3 is 15 residues long. CDR3 loop: CASSSRTASGNTIYF. CDR3 sequence (DNA): TGTGCCAGCAGCTCGCGGACAGCCTCTGGAAACACCATATATTTT.

This clonotype was counted a few times. The chain combines TRBV6-5 with TRBJ1-1; no firm D call. CDR1 MNHEY and CDR2 SVGAGI come from the germline V gene. The CDR3 has 15 residues. V was trimmed by 0 bases and J by 0 bases, leaving 8 bases between them. The CDR3 nucleotides are TGTGCCAGCAGTTACTCGCGTTTCATGAACACTGAAGCTTTCTTT. Its translation: CASSYSRFMNTEAFF.

Notes on this clonotype: A much bigger clone sits one base away, suggesting this may be a read error. This chain uses TRBV5-4 with TRBJ2-3; perhaps TRBD1 as D (6 bases). Looked up from germline, CDR1 is SGHNT and CDR2 is YYREEE (reference sequence). This CDR3 spans 12 amino acids. The V end was cut by 4 bases, the J end by 6 bases, with 9 bases between. CDR3 coding DNA: TGTGCCAGCAGCCACACAGGGGATACGCAGTATTTT. This codes for CASSHTGDTQYF.

This clonotype was recorded at least ten times. The chain carries TRBV2 and TRBJ2-3; D is ambiguous. V was cut by 1 base and J by 8 bases, with 13 bases left in between. Germline CDR1 and CDR2: SNHLY and FYNNEI. This CDR3 comprises 14 residues. DNA for the CDR3: TGTGCCAGCAGTGAAGAGGCCTACTCGGGTACGCAGTATTTT. Translation gives CASSEEAYSGTQYF.

Only a few counts were recorded for this clonotype. The chain recombines TRBV20-1 with TRBJ2-5, with 10 bases identical to TRBD2. The V and J ends lost 6 bases and 3 bases, in that order; junction bases with no gene match: 1. In germline, CDR1 is DFQATT, CDR2 SNEGSKA (reference sequence). The CDR3 length is 12 residues. DNA for the CDR3: TGCAGTGCACTAGCGGGGAAAGAGACCCAGTACTTC. Its protein is CSALAGKETQYF.

There are a few counts of this clonotype. The J gene is TRBJ2-1, the V gene TRBV19; unclear D gene. The germline V gene encodes CDR1 LNHDA and CDR2 SQIVND (reference sequence). The CDR3 spans 13 residues. Trimming pared 6 bases from V and 5 bases from J, leaving 11 bases between. The CDR3 sequence is CASRVWEDNEQFF. CDR3 coding DNA: TGTGCCAGTAGGGTGTGGGAAGACAATGAGCAGTTCTTC. The full variable domain, its missing parts supplied by reference TRBV19 and TRBJ2-1, is DGGITQSPKYLFRKEGQNVTLSCEQNLNHDAMYWYRQDPGQGLRLIYYSQIVNDFQKGDIAEGYSVSREKKESFPLTVTSAQKNPTAFYLCASRVWEDNEQFFGPGTRLTVL.

This rearrangement joins TRBV27 to TRBJ2-5; 8 nucleotides agree with TRBD2. This CDR3 is 15 amino acids long. Trimming took 6 bases from V and 1 from J; bases not matched to a gene: 7. From germline, CDR1 is MNHEY and CDR2 SMNVEV (reference sequence). The CDR3 nucleotides are TGTGCCAGCAGACCAGGCGGGGGGATCCAAGAGACCCAGTACTTC. This sequence encodes CASRPGGGIQETQYF.

This clonotype has more than one count but fewer than ten. The CDR3 region has the DNA TGCAGCGTCGGGACAGGGGACGCCGGGGAGCTGTTTTTT. This codes for CSVGTGDAGELFF. The V call is TRBV29-1, the J call TRBJ2-2; 10 bases are shared with TRBD1. Germline assignment: CDR1 SQVTM and CDR2 ANQGSEA. The CDR3 runs 13 residues. V lost 6 bases to trimming and J lost 6 bases; unmatched junction nucleotides: 4.

The table lists this clonotype with a few counts. This chain joins TRBV3-1 and TRBJ1-2; D unclear. Deletions cut 0 bases from V and 7 bases from J, with 3 bases between. The CDR3 has 11 amino acids. Looked up from germline, CDR1 is LGHDT and CDR2 is YNNKEL (reference sequence). The CDR3 DNA follows: TGTGCCAGCAGCCAAGACCTTGGCTACACCTTC. The encoded protein is CASSQDLGYTF.

This clonotype occurred a few times. The chain joins TRBV29-1 to TRBJ1-1; 12 positions agree with TRBD1. CDR1 and CDR2 from the germline V gene are SQVTM and ANQGSEA. V dropped 7 bases and J dropped 5; count of bases not matched to a gene: 8. CDR3 length: 14 amino acids. The CDR3 bases are TGCAGCGGCGGGACAGGGGGCGCGGGAACTGAAGCTTTCTTT. This sequence encodes CSGGTGGAGTEAFF.

The chain uses TRBV9 and TRBJ2-4; D is perhaps TRBD2 (6 bases). Trimming took 0 bases from V and 0 from J, leaving 10 bases between them. CDR1 and CDR2 from the germline V gene are SGDLS and YYNGEE. The CDR3 has 16 residues. DNA for the CDR3: TGTGCCAGCAGCGTAGGGGGAGGACTAGCCAAAAACATTCAGTACTTC. It encodes CASSVGGGLAKNIQYF.

V is TRBV6-4 and J is TRBJ2-1, with D perhaps TRBD2 (5 bases). CDR1 and CDR2 (germline): MRHNA, SNTAGT. V lost 11 bases, J lost 9 bases, and 11 bases lay in between. The CDR3 totals 10 residues. CDR3 nucleotide sequence: TGTGCCGGACTGAGAACTGAGCAGTTCTTC. It translates to CAGLRTEQFF.

Only a few counts were recorded for this clonotype. This sequence joins TRBV12-5 and TRBJ2-7; D possibly corresponds to TRBD2 (6 bases). Germline V gene lookup returns CDR1 LGHNT and CDR2 FRNRAP. The length of the CDR3 is 13 residues. V lost 3 bases and J lost 9, with 15 bases in between. CDR3 loop: CASGLRGLQGQYF. The CDR3 coding sequence is TGTGCTAGTGGTTTAAGGGGACTGCAGGGGCAGTACTTC.

The gene calls are TRBV20-1 and TRBJ1-1; D gene uncertain. In germline, CDR1 is DFQATT, CDR2 SNEGSKA (reference sequence). The CDR3 loop spans 14 amino acids. V was cut by 0 bases and J by 0 bases, with 8 bases left in between. This CDR3 is CSARDPGMNTEAFF. CDR3 sequence (DNA): TGCAGTGCTAGAGATCCAGGCATGAACACTGAAGCTTTCTTT.